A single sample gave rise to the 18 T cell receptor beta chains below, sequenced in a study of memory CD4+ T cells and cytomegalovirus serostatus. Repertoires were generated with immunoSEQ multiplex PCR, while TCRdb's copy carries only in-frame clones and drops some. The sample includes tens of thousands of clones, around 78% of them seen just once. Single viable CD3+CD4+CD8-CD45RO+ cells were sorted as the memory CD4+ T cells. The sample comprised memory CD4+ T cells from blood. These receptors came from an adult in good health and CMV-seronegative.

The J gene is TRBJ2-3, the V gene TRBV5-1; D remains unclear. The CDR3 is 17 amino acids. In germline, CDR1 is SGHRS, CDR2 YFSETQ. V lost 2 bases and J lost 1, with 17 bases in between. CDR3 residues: CASSLRATASGTDTQYF. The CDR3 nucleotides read TGCGCCAGCAGCTTACGGGCAACAGCCAGCGGCACAGATACGCAGTATTTT.

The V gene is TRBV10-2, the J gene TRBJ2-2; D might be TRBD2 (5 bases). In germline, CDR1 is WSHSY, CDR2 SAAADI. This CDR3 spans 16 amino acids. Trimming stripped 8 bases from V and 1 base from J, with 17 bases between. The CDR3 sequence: CASAPGGGLNTGELFF. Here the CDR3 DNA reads TGCGCCAGCGCCCCAGGTGGCGGACTGAACACCGGGGAGCTGTTTTTT.

CDR3 bases: TGCAGCGTGGCCGTCGGACTAGCGGGAGGGGAGCAGTACTTC. It is translated as CSVAVGLAGGEQYF. The genes are TRBV29-1 and TRBJ2-7; 15 nucleotides align to TRBD2. Per the germline V gene, CDR1 is SQVTM and CDR2 is ANQGSEA. The CDR3 has 14 amino acids. With V trimmed by 6 bases and J by 7 bases, 7 bases remained unmatched.

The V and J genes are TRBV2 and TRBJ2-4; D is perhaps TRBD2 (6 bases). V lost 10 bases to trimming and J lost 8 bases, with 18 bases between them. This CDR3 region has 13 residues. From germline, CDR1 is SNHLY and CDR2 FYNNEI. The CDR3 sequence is CAIIPGEEDIQYF. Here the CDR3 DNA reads TGTGCCATTATACCCGGGGAGGAGGACATTCAGTACTTC.

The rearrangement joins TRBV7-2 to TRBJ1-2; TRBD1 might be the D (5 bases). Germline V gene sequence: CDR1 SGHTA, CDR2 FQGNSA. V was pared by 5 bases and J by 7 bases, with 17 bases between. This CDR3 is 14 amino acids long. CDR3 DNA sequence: TGTGCCAGCAGCCCGGACACCCTCCCAGGTGGCTACACCTTC. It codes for CASSPDTLPGGYTF. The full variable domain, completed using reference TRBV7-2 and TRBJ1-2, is GAGVSQSPSNKVTEKGKDVELRCDPISGHTALYWYRQSLGQGLEFLIYFQGNSAPDKSGLPSDRFSAERTGGSVSTLTIQRTQQEDSAVYLCASSPDTLPGGYTFGSGTRLTVV.

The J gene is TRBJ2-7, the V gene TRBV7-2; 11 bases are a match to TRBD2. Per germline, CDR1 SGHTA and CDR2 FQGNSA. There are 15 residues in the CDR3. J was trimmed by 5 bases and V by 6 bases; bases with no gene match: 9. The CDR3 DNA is TGTGCCAGCAGTTCTAGCGGGAGGCGTTTCGACGAGCAGTACTTC. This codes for CASSSSGRRFDEQYF.

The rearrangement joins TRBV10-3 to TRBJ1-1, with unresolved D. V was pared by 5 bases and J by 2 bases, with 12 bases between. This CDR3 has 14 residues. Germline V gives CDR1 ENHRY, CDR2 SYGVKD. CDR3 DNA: TGTGCCATCAGTTTTCGGACGGATAACACTGAAGCTTTCTTT. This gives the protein CAISFRTDNTEAFF.

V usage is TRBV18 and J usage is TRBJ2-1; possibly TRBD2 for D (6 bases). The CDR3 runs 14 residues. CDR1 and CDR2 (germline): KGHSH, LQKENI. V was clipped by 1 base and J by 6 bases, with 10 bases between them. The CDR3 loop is CASSPLGGSNEQFF. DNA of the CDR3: TGTGCCAGCTCACCACTTGGGGGGTCCAATGAGCAGTTCTTC.

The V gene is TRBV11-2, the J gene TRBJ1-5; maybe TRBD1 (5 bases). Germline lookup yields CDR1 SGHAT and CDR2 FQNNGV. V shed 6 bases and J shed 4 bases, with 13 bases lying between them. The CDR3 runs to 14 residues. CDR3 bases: TGTGCCAGCAGTAAGAAGGGGCTGAATCAGCCCCAGCATTTT. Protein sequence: CASSKKGLNQPQHF.

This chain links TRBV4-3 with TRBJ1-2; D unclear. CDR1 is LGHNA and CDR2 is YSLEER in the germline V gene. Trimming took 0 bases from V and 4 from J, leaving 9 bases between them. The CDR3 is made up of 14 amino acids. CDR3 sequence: CASSQDSRAYGYTF. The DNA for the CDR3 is TGCGCCAGCAGCCAAGATTCACGGGCCTATGGCTACACCTTC.

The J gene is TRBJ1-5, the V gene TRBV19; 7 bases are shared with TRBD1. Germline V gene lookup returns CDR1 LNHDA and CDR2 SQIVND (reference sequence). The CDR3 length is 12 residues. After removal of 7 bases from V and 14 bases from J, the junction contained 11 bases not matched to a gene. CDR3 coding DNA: TGTGCCAGTACTTCCCGACAGGGATCGGAGCATTTT. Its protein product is CASTSRQGSEHF.

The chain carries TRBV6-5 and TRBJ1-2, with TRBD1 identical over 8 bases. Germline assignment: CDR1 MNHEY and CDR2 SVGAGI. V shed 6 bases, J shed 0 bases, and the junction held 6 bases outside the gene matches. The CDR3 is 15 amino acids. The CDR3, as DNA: TGTGCCAGCAGCGGACAGGGAACAGCTAACTATGGCTACACCTTC. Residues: CASSGQGTANYGYTF.

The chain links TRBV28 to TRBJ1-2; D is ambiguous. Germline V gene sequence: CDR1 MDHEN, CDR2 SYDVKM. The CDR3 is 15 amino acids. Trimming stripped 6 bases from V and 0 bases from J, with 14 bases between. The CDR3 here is CASSGEGRANYGYTF. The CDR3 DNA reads TGTGCCAGCAGCGGAGAAGGACGAGCTAACTATGGCTACACCTTC.

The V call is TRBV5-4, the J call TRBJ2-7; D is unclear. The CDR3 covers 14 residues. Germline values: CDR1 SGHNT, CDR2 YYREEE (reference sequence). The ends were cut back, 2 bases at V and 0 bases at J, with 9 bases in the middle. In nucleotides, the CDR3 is TGTGCCAGCAGCTTAAGGGAACTCTCCTACGAGCAGTACTTC. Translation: CASSLRELSYEQYF. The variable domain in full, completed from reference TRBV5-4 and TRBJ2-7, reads ETGVTQSPTHLIKTRGQQVTLRCSSQSGHNTVSWYQQALGQGPQFIFQYYREEENGRGNFPPRFSGLQFPNYSSELNVNALELDDSALYLCASSLRELSYEQYFGPGTRLTVT.

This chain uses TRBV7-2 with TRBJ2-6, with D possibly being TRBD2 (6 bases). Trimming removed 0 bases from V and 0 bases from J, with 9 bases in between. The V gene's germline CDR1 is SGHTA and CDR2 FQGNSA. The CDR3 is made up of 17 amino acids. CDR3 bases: TGTGCCAGCAGCTTAGCGGGAGGCCACTCTGGGGCCAACGTCCTGACTTTC. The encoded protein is CASSLAGGHSGANVLTF. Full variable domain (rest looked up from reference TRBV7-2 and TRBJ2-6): GAGVSQSPSNKVTEKGKDVELRCDPISGHTALYWYRQSLGQGLEFLIYFQGNSAPDKSGLPSDRFSAERTGGSVSTLTIQRTQQEDSAVYLCASSLAGGHSGANVLTFGAGSRLTVL.

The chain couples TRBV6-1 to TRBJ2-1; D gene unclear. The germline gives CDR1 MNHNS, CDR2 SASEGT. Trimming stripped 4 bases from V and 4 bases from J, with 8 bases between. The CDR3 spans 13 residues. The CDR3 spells CASSVWTYNEQFF. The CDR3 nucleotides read TGTGCCAGCAGTGTATGGACGTACAATGAGCAGTTCTTC.

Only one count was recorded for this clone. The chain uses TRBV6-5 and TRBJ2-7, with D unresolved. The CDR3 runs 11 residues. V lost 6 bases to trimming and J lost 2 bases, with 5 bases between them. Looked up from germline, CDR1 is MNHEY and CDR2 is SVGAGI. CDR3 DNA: TGTGCCAGCAGCCTTACCTACGAGCAGTACTTC. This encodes CASSLTYEQYF.

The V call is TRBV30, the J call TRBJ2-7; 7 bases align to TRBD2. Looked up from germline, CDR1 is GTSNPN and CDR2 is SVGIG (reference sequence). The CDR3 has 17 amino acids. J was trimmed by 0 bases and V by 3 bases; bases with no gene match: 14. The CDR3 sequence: CAWRTPPGRGSSYEQYF. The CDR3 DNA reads TGTGCCTGGAGGACCCCTCCTGGGCGGGGGTCCTCCTACGAGCAGTACTTC.